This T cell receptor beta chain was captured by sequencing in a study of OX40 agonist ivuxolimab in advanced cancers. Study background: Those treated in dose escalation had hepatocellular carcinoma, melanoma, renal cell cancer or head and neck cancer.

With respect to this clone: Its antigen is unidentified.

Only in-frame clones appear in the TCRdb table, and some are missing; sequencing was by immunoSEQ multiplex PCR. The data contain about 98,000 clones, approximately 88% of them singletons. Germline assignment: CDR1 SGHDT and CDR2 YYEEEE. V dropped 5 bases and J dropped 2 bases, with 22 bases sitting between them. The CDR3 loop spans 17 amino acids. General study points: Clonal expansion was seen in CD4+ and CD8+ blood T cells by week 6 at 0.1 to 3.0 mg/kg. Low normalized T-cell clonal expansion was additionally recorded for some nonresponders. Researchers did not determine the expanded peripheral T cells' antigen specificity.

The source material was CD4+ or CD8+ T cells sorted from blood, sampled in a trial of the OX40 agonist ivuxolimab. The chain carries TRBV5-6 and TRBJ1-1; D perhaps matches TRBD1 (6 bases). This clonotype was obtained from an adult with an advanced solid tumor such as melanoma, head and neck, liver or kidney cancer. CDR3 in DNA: TGTGCCAGCAGACGTGGGACAATCTTTTGGGAAAACACTGAAGCTTTCTTT. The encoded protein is CASRRGTIFWENTEAFF.